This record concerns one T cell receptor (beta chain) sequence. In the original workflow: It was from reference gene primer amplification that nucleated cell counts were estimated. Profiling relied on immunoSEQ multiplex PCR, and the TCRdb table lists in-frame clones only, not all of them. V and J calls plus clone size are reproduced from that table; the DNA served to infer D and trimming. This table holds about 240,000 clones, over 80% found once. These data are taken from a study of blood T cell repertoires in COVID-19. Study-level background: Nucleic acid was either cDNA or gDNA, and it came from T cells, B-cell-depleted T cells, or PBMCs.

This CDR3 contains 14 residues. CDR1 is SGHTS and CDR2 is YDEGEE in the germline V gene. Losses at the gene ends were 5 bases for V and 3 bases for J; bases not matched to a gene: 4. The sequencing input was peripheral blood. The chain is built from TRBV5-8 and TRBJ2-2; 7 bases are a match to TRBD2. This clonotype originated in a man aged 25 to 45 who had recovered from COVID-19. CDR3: CASSIAGYTGELFF. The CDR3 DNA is TGTGCCAGCAGTATAGCGGGCTACACCGGGGAGCTGTTTTTT.